Below, one T cell receptor (beta chain) is given with its context. Its target antigen remains unknown. It has no much larger one-base neighbor in the sample; base qualities were not kept. For sequencing of the TCRbeta CDR3 region, genomic DNA was extracted from the sorted cells. The immunoSEQ Assay was used for sequencing of TCRbeta CDR3 regions. TCRdb retrieved this table from immuneACCESS and kept in-frame rearrangements only. Not all clones are present; in checked studies, unresolved V genes account for under half, and no reason is known for the remainder. The table for this sample lists fewer than 100,000 clones; roughly 89% of them were counted only once. The ten biggest clones cover less than 0.2% of the sample. The data belong to a study of OX40 agonist ivuxolimab in advanced cancers. Notes on the research overall: Ivuxolimab was a fully human IgG2 agonistic monoclonal antibody targeting the costimulatory receptor OX40 (CD134). Intravenous ivuxolimab was administered to patients every 2 weeks at six dose levels: 0.01, 0.1, 0.3, 1.5, 3 and 10 mg/kg. Patients were allowed to have had prior anti-PD-1, anti-PD-L1 or anti-CTLA-4 therapy, and more than 35% of the dose-escalation patients had been treated with checkpoint inhibitors. Partial responses occurred in three dose-escalation patients: two with cutaneous melanoma and one with hepatocellular carcinoma. The purpose of peripheral TCRbeta sequencing was to test whether ivuxolimab changed TCR sequence diversity and led to clonal T-cell expansion. A male proportion of roughly 85% and a mean age of approximately 55 years, ranging from about 20 to 85, were recorded for the dose-escalation cohort. Of the 50 to 55 dose-escalation patients, hepatocellular carcinoma was present in about 20, melanoma in some 15, renal cell carcinoma in 9 and head and neck cancer in 9. The paper describes the monotherapy dose-escalation part (N ≈ 50 patients) of the phase I trial of ivuxolimab. The research as a whole found: Clonal expansion of both CD4+ and CD8+ blood T cells was observed from baseline to week 6 at doses 0.1 to 3.0 mg/kg. After ivuxolimab, CD8+ T cells had more expanded clones than CD4+ T cells on average. Partial responders in the 0.1-3.0 mg/kg groups had among the lowest normalized peripheral clonal expansion, especially among CD8+ T cells. Low levels of normalized T-cell clonal expansion were also seen in some nonresponding patients. The antigen specificity of the peripheral T cells that underwent clonal expansion was not determined.

CDR1 and CDR2 are read off the germline V gene (reference sequence) as LNHDA and SQIVND. The CDR3 runs 15 residues from the cysteine to the phenylalanine. CDR3 DNA only is kept here, 45 bases in frame from base 1. The junction shows trimming of 5 bases on V and 5 bases on J, plus 16 bases between the germline ends. Patients with autoimmune disease history or receiving systemic immunosuppression were excluded from the trial. Peripheral blood for TCR sequencing was drawn from every dose cohort at baseline, at cycle 4 day 1 and at cycle 7 day 1. Samples were obtained from an open-label, multicenter, first-in-human phase I dose-escalation trial of ivuxolimab. Adults with locally advanced or metastatic melanoma, renal cell, hepatocellular, or head and neck squamous cell carcinoma were enrolled in the trial. Before TCR sequencing, CD4+ T cells and CD8+ T cells were sorted from peripheral blood as separate populations.

Recombination connected TRBV19 to TRBJ1-5; TRBD1 is possibly the D segment (6 matching bases). The clonotype originates from an adult with an advanced solid tumor such as melanoma, head and neck, liver or kidney cancer. Here the sequenced sample was CD4+ or CD8+ T cells sorted from blood, taken in a trial of the OX40 agonist ivuxolimab. The CDR3 sequence is CASSVQGFRDQPQHF. The bases read TGTGCCAGTAGTGTGCAGGGGTTCCGGGATCAGCCCCAGCATTTT.